Listed below are T cell receptor beta chains from one sample, sequenced in a study of PD-1 blockade in classical Hodgkin lymphoma. Generated by immunoSEQ multiplex PCR, the TCRdb table keeps only in-frame clones and is missing some. The data show about 93,000 clones, about 77% seen once. The input for sequencing was peripheral blood mononuclear cells (PBMCs), taken before the fourth cycle of nivolumab. Every receptor here comes from a human donor with classical Hodgkin lymphoma. Each CDR3 is given with its conserved first and last residue. A clone size is listed for some rows: how often the clone was seen (once, few, many), or a class if it is expanded.

cdr3_length j_call clone_size v_call cdr3_aa
13 TRBJ2-7 once TRBV11-3 CASSLATGYEQYF
15 TRBJ2-1 - TRBV7-6 CASSLVRGGYNEQFF
14 TRBJ1-1 once TRBV7-2 CASSLGQSNTEAFF
18 TRBJ2-6 - TRBV27 CASSPRTGGGSGANVLTF
14 TRBJ2-7 - TRBV5-5 CASSLLGISYEQYF
16 TRBJ1-1 - TRBV15 CATSRVGGSLDTEAFF
18 TRBJ1-4 once TRBV19 CASSIEASYRGPNEKLFF
15 TRBJ2-3 - TRBV29-1 CSADRGPKTTDTQYF
14 TRBJ2-1 - TRBV6-5 CASSYLGGTDEQFF
17 TRBJ2-2 many TRBV19 CASSIAVGQGANGELFF
15 TRBJ2-5 - TRBV5-1 CASTPRGQGSETQYF
15 TRBJ2-5 - TRBV5-1 CASSFGPGWQETQYF
15 TRBJ2-1 few TRBV7-9 CASSFDRVRYNEQFF
14 TRBJ1-3 - TRBV25-1 CASSAQSSGNTIYF
15 TRBJ2-5 - TRBV10-3 CAISYRTGAEETQYF
14 TRBJ1-4 - TRBV18 CASSPRQTNEKLFF
13 TRBJ1-2 - TRBV6-5 CASRRTDGHGYTF
14 TRBJ1-1 - TRBV5-1 CASSLVPGGGEAFF
15 TRBJ2-5 once TRBV5-1 CASSPVGEPQETQYF
17 TRBJ2-1 - TRBV28 CASSLSWGRDIFYEQFF
15 TRBJ2-7 - TRBV15 CATSRVATGVHEQYF
13 TRBJ1-5 - TRBV6-5 CASSRDRAQPQHF
14 TRBJ2-3 - TRBV5-6 CASSNRDLTDTQYF
14 TRBJ1-1 - TRBV27 CASSSLQSNTEAFF
13 TRBJ2-7 - TRBV25-1 CASSEGYSYEQYF
15 TRBJ2-7 - TRBV6-6 CASSIWTSRSYEQYF
13 TRBJ2-1 - TRBV30 CAATPSSYNEQFF
13 TRBJ2-7 once TRBV29-1 CSVVLVSFGEQYF
14 TRBJ2-7 - TRBV10-1 CASSVRGTSYEQYF
16 TRBJ2-2 - TRBV5-1 CASSLVTRASTGELFF
13 TRBJ2-1 - TRBV27 CASRASGGDEQFF
17 TRBJ2-2 - TRBV7-3 CASSFSPPDGNTGELFF
13 TRBJ1-1 once TRBV5-4 CASSQGYDTEAFF
18 TRBJ2-1 - TRBV7-6 CASRERGGHPSSYNEQFF
14 TRBJ2-3 once TRBV4-2 CASRRAGEGSTQYF
13 TRBJ1-4 - TRBV6-5 CASSYGAREKLFF
15 TRBJ2-7 - TRBV11-1 CASSLKNRVYYEQYF
15 TRBJ2-7 - TRBV25-1 CASSEYSIGGYEQYF
12 TRBJ2-7 few TRBV7-2 CASSSRGDEQYF
14 TRBJ2-2 few TRBV11-2 CASSPRTGFGELFF
11 TRBJ2-3 few TRBV12-5 CASGRRDTQYF
14 TRBJ1-5 once TRBV9 CASSPGGRGQPQHF
15 TRBJ2-3 - TRBV9 CASSAPGQGTDTQYF
15 TRBJ2-7 - TRBV19 CASSLSADISYEQYF
15 TRBJ1-5 - TRBV6-6 CASRTSRGSNQPQHF
14 TRBJ2-5 - TRBV15 CATSRDRLGETQYF
16 TRBJ1-3 - TRBV4-2 CASSHTRTGSGNTIYF
13 TRBJ2-1 - TRBV6-5 CASSGLGYNEQFF
15 TRBJ2-5 - TRBV7-3 CASSFGGIGSETQYF
16 TRBJ1-2 - TRBV5-1 CASSLKDSRANYGYTF
13 TRBJ2-2 - TRBV9 CASSTGDTGELFF
15 TRBJ2-3 - TRBV7-3 CASSQTSGPSDTQYF
17 TRBJ1-5 - TRBV19 CASALGTGGWDNQPQHF